Listed here are 26 T cell receptor beta chains from one sample, sequenced in a study of blood T cell repertoires in COVID-19. The data were produced by immunoSEQ multiplex PCR, yet TCRdb's version contains in-frame clones alone and is incomplete. This sample yields over 350,000 clones, of which approximately 87% are seen a single time; roughly a tenth belongs to the top ten. Sequenced sample: PBMCs or T cells enriched from blood (not recorded which). The receptors here all came from a woman aged 45-60 years who had recovered from COVID-19.

The CDR3 is CASSRRETNTGELFF. Here the CDR3 DNA reads TGTGCCAGCAGTCGACGGGAAACGAACACCGGGGAGCTGTTTTTT. The genes are TRBV6-5 and TRBJ2-2; D possibly corresponds to TRBD2 (5 bases). This CDR3 contains 15 residues. The V gene lost 5 bases and the J gene lost 0 bases, with 10 bases spanning the gap. Germline V CDR1 and CDR2: MNHEY, SVGAGI.

This rearrangement joins TRBV7-9 to TRBJ1-2, with 8 bases lining up with TRBD1. Losses at the gene ends were 5 bases for V and 8 bases for J; bases not matched to a gene: 4. CDR3 length: 12 amino acids. The germline CDR1 and CDR2 sequences are SEHNR and FQNEAQ (reference sequence). The chain's CDR3 is CASSPGQGGYTF. Here the CDR3 DNA reads TGTGCCAGCAGCCCTGGACAGGGAGGCTACACCTTC.

V gene TRBV7-2 combines with J gene TRBJ2-3; the D is unclear. Trimming shortened V by 1 base and J by 1 base, and 6 bases separated the two germline ends. The CDR3 is 14 residues long. The V gene's germline CDR1 is SGHTA and CDR2 FQGNSA. CDR3 in DNA: TGTGCCAGCAGCTTAGTTATCGGCACAGATACGCAGTATTTT. The encoded protein is CASSLVIGTDTQYF.

This clone was seen a single time. The rearrangement uses TRBV24-1 and TRBJ2-3; D uncertain. This CDR3 has 15 residues. Trimming cost V 3 bases and J 0 bases, with 9 bases left between them. Germline CDR1 is KGHDR and CDR2 is SFDVKD. CDR3 region: CATSDRGDSTDTQYF. The CDR3 bases are TGTGCCACCAGTGATAGAGGCGACAGCACAGATACGCAGTATTTT.

This clone appeared many times. The CDR3 protein is CASSLVASGGPTGELFF. CDR3 bases: TGTGCCAGCAGCTTAGTTGCTAGCGGGGGGCCGACCGGGGAGCTGTTTTTT. The chain joins TRBV7-9 to TRBJ2-2; 11 bases match TRBD2. The germline gives CDR1 SEHNR, CDR2 FQNEAQ (reference sequence). The CDR3 loop spans 17 amino acids. Trimming took 1 base from V and 5 from J; bases not matched to a gene: 6.

This clone was detected a few times. The chain recombines TRBV3-1 (or the pseudogene TRBV3-2) with TRBJ1-6; D unresolved. Trimming removed 0 bases from V and 6 bases from J, with 9 bases in between. The CDR3 sequence is 15 residues long. Germline-derived CDR1 and CDR2 are LGHDT and YNNKEL (reference sequence). CDR3 amino acids: CASSQDLATNSPLHF. The CDR3 nucleotides are TGTGCCAGCAGCCAAGATTTAGCCACTAATTCACCCCTCCACTTT.

The count of this clone is one. The rearrangement uses TRBV30 and TRBJ2-5, with D possibly TRBD1 on 6 matching bases. Germline V gene data show CDR1 as GTSNPN and CDR2 as SVGIG (reference sequence). V shed 2 bases and J shed 5 bases, with 15 bases lying between them. The CDR3 sequence is 14 residues long. The CDR3 loop is CAWSSDSSRETQYF. As DNA, the CDR3 is TGTGCCTGGAGTTCGGACAGTAGTAGGGAGACCCAGTACTTC.

The chain has TRBV4-1 and TRBJ2-4; perhaps TRBD2 as D (5 bases). V was cut by 0 bases and J by 8 bases, with 17 bases left in between. The germline gives CDR1 MGHRA, CDR2 YSYEKL. The CDR3 is 16 amino acids. The CDR3 here is CASSQDQPGSGDIQYF. The CDR3 nucleotides are TGCGCCAGCAGCCAAGATCAACCGGGGTCTGGGGACATTCAGTACTTC.

The rearrangement uses TRBV3-1 (or the pseudogene TRBV3-2) and TRBJ2-7, with 7 bases that match TRBD1. After removal of 5 bases from V and 5 bases from J, the junction contained 6 bases not matched to a gene. This CDR3 contains 13 residues. Germline CDR1 is LGHDT and CDR2 is YNNKEL (reference sequence). Written as DNA, the CDR3 is TGTGCCAGCAGCGTACAGGGGTCCCACGAGCAGTACTTC. As protein: CASSVQGSHEQYF.

The gene calls are TRBV5-1 and TRBJ2-7; a possible D gene is TRBD1 (5 bases). V lost 0 bases and J 11 bases, leaving 12 bases between the germline ends. The CDR3 spans 12 residues. Germline CDR1 is SGHRS and CDR2 is YFSETQ. Here the CDR3 DNA reads TGCGCCAGCAGCTTGGGGGGCATGTCGGAGTACTTC. Translated, it gives CASSLGGMSEYF.

The chain is built from TRBV6-5 and TRBJ1-2; D might be TRBD1 (5 bases). The V end lost 5 bases, the J end lost 6 bases, and 16 bases lay between the germline ends. This CDR3 has 14 amino acids. Germline values: CDR1 MNHEY, CDR2 SVGAGI. Here the CDR3 DNA reads TGTGCCAGCAGTCAGGGTTCCGGTATCGATGGCTACACCTTC. Residues: CASSQGSGIDGYTF.

The chain employs TRBV5-1 and TRBJ2-1; 9 nucleotides align to TRBD1. Looked up from germline, CDR1 is SGHRS and CDR2 is YFSETQ. The CDR3 contains 16 residues. Trimming removed 3 bases from V and 0 bases from J; junction bases left unmatched: 4. The CDR3 loop reads CASSYSTGGSYNEQFF. The CDR3 nucleotides read TGCGCCAGCAGCTATTCGACAGGGGGCTCCTACAATGAGCAGTTCTTC. Combining the CDR3 with reference TRBV5-1 and TRBJ2-1 gives the whole variable domain KAGVTQTPRYLIKTRGQQVTLSCSPISGHRSVSWYQQTPGQGLQFLFEYFSETQRNKGNFPGRFSGRQFSNSRSEMNVSTLELGDSALYLCASSYSTGGSYNEQFFGPGTRLTVL.

This clone has only a few counts. CDR3 sequence: CASSFRTGSEVTDTQYF. The CDR3 DNA reads as TGTGCCAGCAGCTTTAGGACAGGATCAGAGGTCACAGATACGCAGTATTTT. The rearrangement links TRBV7-9 to TRBJ2-3, with 7 bases lining up with TRBD1. CDR3 length: 17 amino acids. Trimming cost V 3 bases and J 2 bases; bases outside gene matches: 11. Germline-derived CDR1 and CDR2 are SEHNR and FQNEAQ (reference sequence). The full variable domain, with the rest looked up from reference TRBV7-9 and TRBJ2-3, is DTGVSQNPRHKITKRGQNVTFRCDPISEHNRLYWYRQTLGQGPEFLTYFQNEAQLEKSRLLSDRFSAERPKGSFSTLEIQRTEQGDSAMYLCASSFRTGSEVTDTQYFGPGTRLTVL.

This chain connects TRBV5-4 to TRBJ1-6; TRBD1 is a possible D gene (5 bases). V shed 0 bases and J shed 7 bases, with 8 bases lying between them. This CDR3 has 14 residues. Germline lookup yields CDR1 SGHNT and CDR2 YYREEE (reference sequence). CDR3 sequence (DNA): TGTGCCAGCAGCTTGGTGGGGCCAAATTCACCCCTCCACTTT. As protein: CASSLVGPNSPLHF.

V and J are TRBV14 and TRBJ2-7; 8 bases are shared with TRBD1. The CDR3 runs to 16 residues. J gave up 4 bases and V 2 bases, and 10 bases lay outside the gene matches. Germline V gene sequence: CDR1 SGHDN, CDR2 FVKESK. The DNA for the CDR3 is TGTGCCAGCAGCCAAAGGTGGGACAGGACCGCATACGAGCAGTACTTC. This codes for CASSQRWDRTAYEQYF.

This sequence joins TRBV27 and TRBJ2-7, with a tentative D call TRBD2 (6 bases). Germline V CDR1 and CDR2: MNHEY, SMNVEV (reference sequence). This CDR3 is built from 15 residues. The V and J ends lost 5 bases and 2 bases respectively, with 16 bases between them. CDR3 region: CASSISGVETYEQYF. The CDR3 DNA reads as TGTGCCAGCAGTATTTCGGGGGTTGAGACCTACGAGCAGTACTTC.

V usage is TRBV5-1 and J usage is TRBJ2-1; no reliable D call. The V and J ends lost 0 bases and 0 bases respectively, with 10 bases between them. From germline, CDR1 is SGHRS and CDR2 YFSETQ. The CDR3 sequence is 16 residues long. The CDR3 sequence is CASSLDFKSSYNEQFF. Written as DNA, the CDR3 is TGCGCCAGCAGCTTGGACTTCAAGAGCTCCTACAATGAGCAGTTCTTC. The full variable domain, completed using reference TRBV5-1 and TRBJ2-1, is KAGVTQTPRYLIKTRGQQVTLSCSPISGHRSVSWYQQTPGQGLQFLFEYFSETQRNKGNFPGRFSGRQFSNSRSEMNVSTLELGDSALYLCASSLDFKSSYNEQFFGPGTRLTVL.

The chain has TRBV6-2 or TRBV6-3 and TRBJ2-3; 8 nucleotides align to TRBD2. With V trimmed by 5 bases and J by 5 bases, 6 bases remained unmatched. The germline gives CDR1 MNHEY, CDR2 SVGEGT. This CDR3 has 14 residues. CDR3 in DNA: TGTGCCAGCAGTCGGGGGGGCCTAGAAGATACGCAGTATTTT. It is translated as CASSRGGLEDTQYF.

This clone was observed a few times. The J gene is TRBJ1-6, the V gene TRBV6-4, with no clear D. Germline lookup yields CDR1 MRHNA and CDR2 SNTAGT. V lost 5 bases and J 8 bases, leaving 10 bases between the germline ends. This CDR3 has 13 amino acids. CDR3 in amino acids: CASSSMLDSPLHF. DNA for the CDR3: TGTGCCAGCAGTAGCATGTTGGATTCACCCCTCCACTTT.

V usage is TRBV6-5 and J usage is TRBJ2-1, with 7 bases fitting TRBD1. The CDR3 runs 12 residues. V lost 5 bases to trimming and J lost 6 bases; unmatched junction nucleotides: 1. Per germline, CDR1 MNHEY and CDR2 SVGAGI. The CDR3 DNA reads TGTGCCAGCAGTCACAGGGGCAATGAGCAGTTCTTC. This sequence encodes CASSHRGNEQFF.

The chain uses TRBV29-1 and TRBJ1-1; D remains unclear. V was cut by 5 bases and J by 0 bases, with 4 bases left in between. The germline V gene has CDR1 SQVTM and CDR2 ANQGSEA. There are 11 residues in the CDR3. The CDR3 loop reads CSVRVNTEAFF. The DNA for the CDR3 is TGCAGCGTTAGAGTGAACACTGAAGCTTTCTTT.

This rearrangement joins TRBV6-1 to TRBJ1-3; D gene uncertain. This CDR3 comprises 14 residues. V was trimmed by 5 bases and J by 2 bases, leaving 10 bases between them. CDR1 MNHNS and CDR2 SASEGT come from the germline V gene. The CDR3 DNA reads TGTGCCAGCAGTAGCAATACTGCTGGAAACACCATATATTTT. Its translation is CASSSNTAGNTIYF.

A word on this clone: Relative to the germline gene, one junction end is altered; a read error may explain this. V usage is TRBV7-7 and J usage is TRBJ2-7; TRBD1 agrees at 7 bases. The length of the CDR3 is 15 residues. Germline V gives CDR1 SSHAT, CDR2 FNYEAQ (reference sequence). The CDR3 sequence: CASSLAHGTEYEQYF. The CDR3 coding sequence is TGTGCTAGCAGCTTAGCTCACGGGACAGAATACGAGCAGTACTTC. Combining the CDR3 with reference TRBV7-7 and TRBJ2-7 gives the whole variable domain GAGVSQSPRYKVTKRGQDVTLRCDPISSHATLYWYQQALGQGPEFLTYFNYEAQPDKSGLPSDRFSAERPEGSISTLTIQRTEQRDSAMYRCASSLAHGTEYEQYFGPGTRLTVT.

This clone was picked up a small number of times. This specimen includes other DNA sequences encoding the same CDR3. The rearrangement joins TRBV7-2 to TRBJ1-6, with TRBD1 matching over 7 bases. The V and J ends lost 3 bases and 0 bases, in that order; junction bases with no gene match: 5. The CDR3 length is 17 residues. The germline V gene has CDR1 SGHTA and CDR2 FQGNSA. In DNA, the CDR3 is TGTGCCAGCAGCTTGACAGGGCTGAGCTCCTATAATTCACCCCTCCACTTT. It encodes CASSLTGLSSYNSPLHF.

The gene calls are TRBV19 and TRBJ1-2; D unresolved. Germline CDR1 LNHDA, CDR2 SQIVND (reference sequence). The V gene lost 10 bases and the J gene lost 6 bases, with 21 bases spanning the gap. This CDR3 is built from 14 residues. The CDR3 DNA sequence: TGTGCCACGACCCCGGGTCCCATTGTGGATGGCTACACCTTC. Its protein product is CATTPGPIVDGYTF.

V is TRBV4-3 and J is TRBJ1-2; possible D gene TRBD1, 5 bases. Germline V lookup: CDR1 LGHNA, CDR2 YSLEER. The V end lost 0 bases, the J end lost 4 bases, and 18 bases lay between the germline ends. The CDR3 runs to 17 residues. The CDR3 DNA reads as TGCGCCAGCAGCCAAGATGGTACACGGAGGGGAGCCTATGGCTACACCTTC. It codes for CASSQDGTRRGAYGYTF.